A single T cell receptor beta chain is shown here with its context. Some clones are missing from TCRdb's copy, which holds only in-frame ones; the method was immunoSEQ multiplex PCR. Seen here are some 21,000 clones, about 89% observed once, and the top ten hold around 1.4%. This sample is drawn from a study of monozygotic twins with cystic fibrosis. The sequencing input was blood. This clonotype was obtained from a girl aged 2 to 9 with cystic fibrosis.

In nucleotides, the CDR3 is TGTGCCAGCAGCCAAGCTCCGTTGGGCGGAGGAAACACCATATATTTT. This translates into CASSQAPLGGGNTIYF. The chain is built from TRBV4-2 and TRBJ1-3; no firm D call. Germline assignment: CDR1 LGHNA and CDR2 YNFKEQ. V was trimmed by 1 base and J by 4 bases, leaving 14 bases between them. This CDR3 comprises 16 residues.